Below, 16 T cell receptor beta chains from the same sample are listed, as sequenced in a study of CD4+ T cells in melanoma. The data were produced by immunoSEQ multiplex PCR, yet TCRdb's version contains in-frame clones alone and is incomplete. The sample has some 120,000 clones; around 93% are singletons. Sequences were obtained from peripheral blood. The receptors shown here come from a human donor with melanoma.

The chain uses TRBV19 and TRBJ1-2; 7 nucleotides agree with TRBD1. Germline V CDR1 and CDR2: LNHDA, SQIVND (reference sequence). The CDR3 has 17 amino acids. The trim removed 4 bases at V and 8 bases at J, leaving 19 bases unmatched. DNA of the CDR3: TGTGCCAGTAGTAGGGCCCCTCAGGGACAGTCTGCTATCGGCTACACCTTC. It translates to CASSRAPQGQSAIGYTF.

This clone was recorded only once. This chain uses TRBV5-4 with TRBJ2-2; a weak D match, TRBD2 (6 bases). Germline assignment: CDR1 SGHNT and CDR2 YYREEE (reference sequence). There are 15 residues in the CDR3. V was shortened by 4 bases and J by 4 bases, with 14 bases between the two germline ends. Written as DNA, the CDR3 is TGTGCCAGCAGCCCGGGAGAGGGGAGCACCGGGGAGCTGTTTTTT. Translated: CASSPGEGSTGELFF.

This clone was recorded only once. CDR3 bases: TGTGCCATCAGTGAGTCTTCTAGCTCCTACGAGCAGTACTTC. Its translation is CAISESSSSYEQYF. The chain is built from TRBV10-3 and TRBJ2-7; D remains ambiguous. This CDR3 is 14 amino acids long. V was trimmed by 0 bases and J by 0 bases, leaving 6 bases between them. The germline CDR1 and CDR2 sequences are ENHRY and SYGVKD.

The chain carries TRBV7-6 and TRBJ2-7; D possibly corresponds to TRBD2 (6 bases). There are 14 residues in the CDR3. The germline V gene encodes CDR1 SGHVS and CDR2 FNYEAQ. V dropped 2 bases and J dropped 4 bases, with 12 bases sitting between them. The CDR3 region has the DNA TGTGCCAGCAGCTTAATGGAGGGAGCGTACGAGCAGTACTTC. Protein: CASSLMEGAYEQYF.

V gene TRBV27 combines with J gene TRBJ2-1; TRBD2 aligns across 7 bases. Germline V CDR1 and CDR2: MNHEY, SMNVEV (reference sequence). This CDR3 is 16 amino acids long. J was trimmed by 7 bases and V by 3 bases; bases with no gene match: 12. In DNA, the CDR3 is TGTGCCAGCAGTTTTGCCGGGACTACGGATAGGAATGAGCAGTTCTTC. This translates into CASSFAGTTDRNEQFF.

This rearrangement joins TRBV7-9 to TRBJ2-7; 11 nucleotides agree with TRBD2. The junction had 3 bases not matched to a gene; V was cut back by 2 bases and J by 3 bases. This CDR3 spans 15 amino acids. The germline CDR1 and CDR2 sequences are SEHNR and FQNEAQ (reference sequence). DNA of the CDR3: TGTGCCAGCAGCTTACCTAGCGGGGGGAACTACGAGCAGTACTTC. Encoded protein: CASSLPSGGNYEQYF.

This clone has only a few counts. The chain joins TRBV19 to TRBJ1-6; the D is unclear. V lost 5 bases and J lost 9, with 11 bases in between. This CDR3 has 13 amino acids. Germline CDR1 reads LNHDA; CDR2 reads SQIVND (reference sequence). The CDR3 bases are TGTGCCAGTAGTCCTTACGAGGGTTCACCCCTCCACTTT. This encodes CASSPYEGSPLHF.

This clone came up a few times. Other DNA sequences in the sample encode the same CDR3. This chain uses TRBV7-3 with TRBJ2-2, with TRBD1 matching over 9 bases. V lost 2 bases to trimming and J lost 5 bases; unmatched junction nucleotides: 0. The CDR3 is made up of 14 amino acids. Germline assignment: CDR1 SGHTA and CDR2 FQGTGA. DNA of the CDR3: TGTGCCAGCAGCTTAGGACAGGGGACCGGGGAGCTGTTTTTT. Protein sequence: CASSLGQGTGELFF. The full variable domain, with the rest looked up from reference TRBV7-3 and TRBJ2-2, is GAGVSQTPSNKVTEKGKYVELRCDPISGHTALYWYRQSLGQGPEFLIYFQGTGAADDSGLPNDRFFAVRPEGSVSTLKIQRTERGDSAVYLCASSLGQGTGELFFGEGSRLTVL.

The chain employs TRBV19 and TRBJ1-4; TRBD1 aligns across 9 bases. The V gene's germline CDR1 is LNHDA and CDR2 SQIVND (reference sequence). CDR3 length: 15 amino acids. Unmatched junction bases numbered 3, after V lost 6 bases and J lost 1 base. For the CDR3, the DNA is TGTGCCAGTAGAGAGGGACAGGGAACTAATGAAAAACTGTTTTTT. Its protein is CASREGQGTNEKLFF.

The chain is built from TRBV4-3 and TRBJ2-7; 11 nucleotides agree with TRBD2. Unmatched junction bases numbered 10, after V lost 0 bases and J lost 6 bases. The CDR3 sequence is 17 residues long. The germline V gene has CDR1 LGHNA and CDR2 YSLEER. The CDR3 DNA reads TGCGCCAGCAGCCAAGATTATTTTGGACTAGCGGGTTCCGAGCAGTACTTC. It translates to CASSQDYFGLAGSEQYF.

The chain links TRBV5-5 to TRBJ2-7, with 10 bases aligning to TRBD2. The length of the CDR3 is 14 residues. Unmatched junction bases numbered 4, after V lost 2 bases and J lost 5 bases. Germline CDR1 SGHKS, CDR2 YYEKEE (reference sequence). The CDR3 nucleotides read TGTGCCAGCAGCTTCGGACTAGCGGAAAACGAGCAGTACTTC. As protein: CASSFGLAENEQYF.

V is TRBV19 and J is TRBJ1-5, with a weak D call TRBD1 (5 bases). Germline CDR1 and CDR2: LNHDA and SQIVND (reference sequence). The length of the CDR3 is 15 residues. V lost 8 bases, J lost 2 bases, and 16 bases lay in between. The CDR3 nucleotides are TGTGCCAGTCTCAACAGGTTTGCAGGCAATCAGCCCCAGCATTTT. Translation gives CASLNRFAGNQPQHF.

The gene calls are TRBV7-2 and TRBJ2-5; D tentatively reads TRBD1 or TRBD2 (5 bases each). V was shortened by 7 bases and J by 7 bases, with 22 bases between the two germline ends. CDR1 and CDR2 from the germline V gene are SGHTA and FQGNSA. The CDR3 consists of 15 residues. This chain's CDR3 is CASNRGAQNRGTQYF. The CDR3, as DNA: TGTGCCAGCAACCGAGGGGCTCAAAACCGGGGGACCCAGTACTTC.

The chain links TRBV6-5 to TRBJ1-6; 7 bases fit TRBD1. The CDR3 has 13 residues. Trimming took 6 bases from V and 9 from J; bases not matched to a gene: 5. Germline V gives CDR1 MNHEY, CDR2 SVGAGI. The CDR3 is CASRQGTISPLHF. CDR3 DNA sequence: TGTGCCAGCAGACAGGGGACTATTTCACCCCTCCACTTT.

The V and J genes are TRBV6-1 and TRBJ2-7, with D tentatively TRBD1 (6 bases). From germline, CDR1 is MNHNS and CDR2 SASEGT. V was pared by 4 bases and J by 3 bases, with 13 bases between. The CDR3 consists of 14 residues. Here the CDR3 DNA reads TGTGCCAGCAGTGTGCACAGGGAGCTCTACGAGCAGTACTTC. It specifies CASSVHRELYEQYF.

A single count supports this clone. The V gene is TRBV19, the J gene TRBJ2-1, with 10 bases identical to TRBD2. This CDR3 comprises 17 residues. The ends lost 6 bases at V and 9 bases at J; junction bases unmatched: 17. Germline assignment: CDR1 LNHDA and CDR2 SQIVND (reference sequence). The CDR3 DNA is TGTGCCAGTAGAGGGGGGGGTCCAGCGGGAGGGCCTAGTGAGCAGTTCTTC. This sequence encodes CASRGGGPAGGPSEQFF.